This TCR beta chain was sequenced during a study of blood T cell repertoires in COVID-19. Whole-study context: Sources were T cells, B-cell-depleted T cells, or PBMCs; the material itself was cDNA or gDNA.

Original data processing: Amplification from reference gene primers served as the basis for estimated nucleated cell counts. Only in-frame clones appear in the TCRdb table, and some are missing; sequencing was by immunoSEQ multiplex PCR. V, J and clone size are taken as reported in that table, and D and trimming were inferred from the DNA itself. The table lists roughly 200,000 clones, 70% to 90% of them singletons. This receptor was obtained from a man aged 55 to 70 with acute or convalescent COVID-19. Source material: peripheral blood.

CDR3 sequence (DNA): TGTGCCAGCAGTTTACTCACGAGTTCGAACACTGAAGCTTTCTTT. Translation: CASSLLTSSNTEAFF. This chain uses TRBV28 with TRBJ1-1; no reliable D call. Germline V gives CDR1 MDHEN, CDR2 SYDVKM. The V gene lost 2 bases and the J gene lost 1 base, with 11 bases spanning the gap. The CDR3 contains 15 residues.